The rows below give T cell receptor beta chains drawn from one sample of a study of CD8+ T cells in alopecia areata. TCRdb keeps only in-frame clones here, not all; method: immunoSEQ multiplex PCR. The sample lists 190,000 or so clones, roughly 64% seen once, with about 5.5% in the top ten. Here the sequenced sample was CD4+ T cells sorted from blood, taken at week 24, from a patient treated with tofacitinib. Source of these receptors: a human donor with alopecia areata. Each CDR3 is given with its conserved first and last residue. Fields, in order: V gene, D gene, clone size, J gene, CDR3 protein, CDR3 DNA. A D gene is named only where the DNA matches it firmly. Clone size is not always given. Where it is, it says once, few, many or a class for expanded clones.

TRBV30	TRBD1	NA	TRBJ1-1	CAWKGGTGMNTEAFF	TGTGCCTGGAAAGGCGGGACAGGCATGAACACTGAAGCTTTCTTT
TRBV27	TRBD2	NA	TRBJ2-3	CASSLTWASGFMDTQYF	TGTGCCAGCAGTTTAACTTGGGCTAGCGGGTTTATGGATACGCAGTATTTT
TRBV29-1	NA	NA	TRBJ2-3	CSVDVSGLSTDTQYF	TGCAGCGTTGACGTCAGCGGGCTCAGCACAGATACGCAGTATTTT
TRBV15	NA	NA	TRBJ1-5	CATSRDRAVSNQPQHF	TGTGCCACCAGCAGAGATCGGGCGGTTAGCAATCAGCCCCAGCATTTT
TRBV7-9	TRBD1	NA	TRBJ2-6	CASRDRGAGANVLTF	TGTGCCAGCAGAGACAGGGGTGCGGGGGCCAACGTCCTGACTTTC
TRBV7-2	TRBD2	NA	TRBJ2-5	CASSLVPSGGQETQYF	TGTGCCAGCAGCTTAGTCCCTAGCGGGGGGCAAGAGACCCAGTACTTC
TRBV2	TRBD1	NA	TRBJ2-1	CASRPDRADEQFF	TGTGCCAGCAGGCCGGACAGGGCCGATGAGCAGTTCTTC
TRBV9	TRBD1	few	TRBJ1-1	CASSLGTGVTEAFF	TGTGCCAGCAGCTTGGGGACAGGGGTTACTGAAGCTTTCTTT
TRBV27	NA	few	TRBJ2-7	CASTGQGSEQYF	TGTGCCAGCACTGGGCAGGGTAGCGAGCAGTACTTC
TRBV7-2	NA	few	TRBJ2-2	CASSSIGFRELFF	TGTGCCAGCAGCTCGATCGGTTTCAGGGAGCTGTTTTTT
TRBV5-1	TRBD2	NA	TRBJ2-5	CASSLSSGGGSGETQYF	TGCGCCAGCAGCTTGTCTTCGGGCGGGGGGAGTGGAGAGACCCAGTACTTC
TRBV27	NA	NA	TRBJ1-1	CASSALVDTEAFF	TGTGCCAGCAGTGCTCTTGTGGACACTGAAGCTTTCTTT
TRBV14	NA	NA	TRBJ2-5	CASSFSVQETQYF	TGTGCCAGCAGCTTTAGCGTCCAAGAGACCCAGTACTTC
TRBV29-1	NA	NA	TRBJ1-1	CSVEWQEGTEAFF	TGCAGCGTTGAGTGGCAGGAAGGCACTGAAGCTTTCTTT
TRBV5-6	NA	few	TRBJ1-5	CASSLGYSNQPQHF	TGTGCCAGCAGCTTGGGGTACAGCAATCAGCCCCAGCATTTT
TRBV29-1	NA	few	TRBJ2-1	CSVELGQSYNEQFF	TGCAGCGTTGAGTTGGGCCAGAGCTACAATGAGCAGTTCTTC
TRBV5-5	NA	NA	TRBJ1-4	CASSSEQGPNEKLFF	TGTGCCAGCAGCTCGGAACAGGGACCTAATGAAAAACTGTTTTTT
TRBV18	NA	NA	TRBJ2-7	CASSSLMYEQYF	TGTGCCAGCTCATCCCTCATGTACGAGCAGTACTTC
TRBV4-1	NA	NA	TRBJ1-1	CASRTKKEVIYTEAFF	TGCGCCAGCAGAACCAAGAAGGAGGTGATCTACACTGAAGCTTTCTTT
TRBV7-9	TRBD2	few	TRBJ2-5	CASSPRGEGETQYF	TGTGCCAGCAGCCCCAGAGGGGAGGGAGAGACCCAGTACTTC
TRBV6-6	NA	NA	TRBJ2-7	CASSPASYEQYF	TGTGCCAGCAGCCCAGCCTCCTACGAGCAGTACTTC
TRBV7-2	TRBD2	NA	TRBJ2-3	CASSLAGGITDTQYF	TGTGCCAGCAGCCTAGCGGGAGGGATCACAGATACGCAGTATTTT
TRBV15	NA	few	TRBJ2-6	CATSRGGTGANVLTF	TGTGCCACCAGCAGGGGGGGAACTGGGGCCAACGTCCTGACTTTC
TRBV7-2	TRBD1	NA	TRBJ1-5	CASSRGQGSQPQHF	TGTGCCAGCAGCCGAGGACAGGGTAGTCAGCCCCAGCATTTT
TRBV29-1	TRBD1	few	TRBJ2-4	CSAETGARGIQYF	TGCAGCGCCGAGACAGGGGCCAGGGGCATTCAGTACTTC
TRBV5-1	NA	NA	TRBJ2-5	CASSSVRETQYF	TGCGCCAGCAGCTCAGTTCGAGAGACCCAGTACTTC
TRBV7-3	NA	NA	TRBJ2-5	CASSAEEETQYF	TGTGCCAGCAGTGCTGAAGAGGAGACCCAGTACTTC
TRBV6-5	TRBD1	NA	TRBJ2-7	CASSYGTGHYEQYF	TGTGCCAGCAGTTACGGGACAGGGCACTACGAGCAGTACTTC
TRBV7-2	TRBD1	NA	TRBJ2-2	CANGDRDRTGELFF	TGTGCCAACGGGGACAGGGATCGCACCGGGGAGCTGTTTTTT
TRBV7-9	TRBD1	few	TRBJ2-5	CASSWDRAETQYF	TGTGCCAGCAGCTGGGACAGGGCAGAGACCCAGTACTTC
TRBV9	NA	once	TRBJ2-5	CASSVGGYQETQYF	TGTGCCAGCAGCGTAGGCGGGTACCAAGAGACCCAGTACTTC
TRBV10-3	TRBD1	many	TRBJ2-3	CAIRGQGDTQYF	TGTGCCATCAGGGGACAGGGGGATACGCAGTATTTT
TRBV4-1	NA	NA	TRBJ1-2	CASSQDEVGPYGYTF	TGCGCCAGCAGCCAAGATGAGGTGGGGCCCTATGGCTACACCTTC
TRBV14	NA	NA	TRBJ2-3	CASSQWTEITDTQYF	TGTGCCAGCAGCCAGTGGACGGAAATCACAGATACGCAGTATTTT
TRBV19	TRBD1	few	TRBJ1-2	CASSPRTGNGYTF	TGTGCCAGTAGTCCCCGGACAGGGAATGGCTACACCTTC
TRBV25-1	NA	NA	TRBJ2-5	CASSALTRWETQYF	TGTGCCAGCAGTGCTCTGACTAGGTGGGAGACCCAGTACTTC
TRBV7-3	NA	NA	TRBJ2-3	CASSLTPAGSDTQYF	TGTGCCAGCAGCTTAACCCCGGCAGGGTCAGATACGCAGTATTTT
TRBV5-1	NA	NA	TRBJ1-1	CASSFNMNTEAFF	TGCGCCAGCAGCTTTAATATGAACACTGAAGCTTTCTTT
TRBV7-2	NA	few	TRBJ2-3	CASSLESPDTQYF	TGTGCCAGCAGCTTAGAGAGCCCAGATACGCAGTATTTT
TRBV28	NA	few	TRBJ2-7	CASSSARNGPMQYF	TGTGCCAGCAGTTCGGCGCGAAACGGGCCTATGCAGTACTTC
TRBV5-1	NA	NA	TRBJ1-4	CASSSSGGNNEKLFF	TGCGCCAGCAGCTCCTCGGGGGGTAATAATGAAAAACTGTTTTTT
TRBV19	NA	few	TRBJ2-1	CASSSPKVTGSYNEQFF	TGTGCCAGTAGTAGCCCGAAAGTGACAGGATCCTACAATGAGCAGTTCTTC
TRBV29-1	NA	few	TRBJ2-6	CSVVEGRYSGANVLTF	TGCAGCGTTGTCGAAGGGCGATACTCTGGGGCCAACGTCCTGACTTTC
TRBV4-2	TRBD2	NA	TRBJ2-2	CASSQGLASGELFF	TGTGCCAGCAGCCAAGGACTAGCGTCCGGGGAGCTGTTTTTT
TRBV29-1	TRBD2	few	TRBJ2-1	CSAPLAGGYNEQFF	TGCAGCGCCCCACTAGCGGGAGGGTACAATGAGCAGTTCTTC
TRBV4-1	TRBD1	NA	TRBJ2-5	CASSQGGRGSTKTQYF	TGCGCCAGCAGCCAAGGGGGCAGGGGGTCAACAAAGACCCAGTACTTC
TRBV5-1	NA	few	TRBJ2-7	CASSLGEGLGYEQYF	TGCGCCAGCAGCCTGGGCGAGGGTTTGGGCTACGAGCAGTACTTC
TRBV4-2	TRBD1	NA	TRBJ2-7	CASSLPFRQGAYEQYF	TGTGCCAGCAGCCTCCCTTTCAGACAGGGGGCCTACGAGCAGTACTTC
TRBV29-1	NA	few	TRBJ2-7	CSVAGTYEQYF	TGCAGCGTTGCCGGTACCTACGAGCAGTACTTC
TRBV5-1	TRBD1	NA	TRBJ1-6	CASSSGTGGDNSPLHF	TGCGCCAGCAGCTCCGGGACAGGGGGAGATAATTCACCCCTCCACTTT
TRBV5-6	NA	few	TRBJ1-2	CASSLRDSFYGYTF	TGTGCCAGCAGCTTGCGTGACAGTTTCTATGGCTACACCTTC
TRBV7-2	NA	NA	TRBJ2-1	CASSPTVWFNEQFF	TGTGCCAGCAGCCCGACGGTGTGGTTCAATGAGCAGTTCTTC
TRBV10-3	NA	few	TRBJ2-5	CAISVLETQYF	TGTGCCATCAGCGTTTTAGAGACCCAGTACTTC
TRBV5-1	TRBD2	NA	TRBJ2-5	CASSLAGGQETQYF	TGCGCCAGCAGCTTGGCGGGGGGACAAGAGACCCAGTACTTC
TRBV9	NA	NA	TRBJ1-2	CASSPGTGAGYTF	TGTGCCAGCAGCCCCGGGACGGGGGCTGGCTACACCTTC
TRBV27	NA	NA	TRBJ2-1	CASSSPLRWGRGGEQFF	TGTGCCAGCAGTTCACCCTTGAGGTGGGGGCGCGGAGGTGAGCAGTTCTTC
TRBV29-1	NA	NA	TRBJ1-2	CSVGRGLHGYTF	TGCAGCGTTGGTAGAGGGCTCCATGGCTACACCTTC
TRBV30	TRBD1	few	TRBJ2-6	CAWARDSSGANVLTF	TGTGCCTGGGCTCGGGACAGCTCTGGGGCCAACGTCCTGACTTTC
TRBV6-5	NA	NA	TRBJ2-3	CASSYRAGRGTDTQYF	TGTGCCAGCAGTTACCGGGCGGGGAGAGGCACAGATACGCAGTATTTT